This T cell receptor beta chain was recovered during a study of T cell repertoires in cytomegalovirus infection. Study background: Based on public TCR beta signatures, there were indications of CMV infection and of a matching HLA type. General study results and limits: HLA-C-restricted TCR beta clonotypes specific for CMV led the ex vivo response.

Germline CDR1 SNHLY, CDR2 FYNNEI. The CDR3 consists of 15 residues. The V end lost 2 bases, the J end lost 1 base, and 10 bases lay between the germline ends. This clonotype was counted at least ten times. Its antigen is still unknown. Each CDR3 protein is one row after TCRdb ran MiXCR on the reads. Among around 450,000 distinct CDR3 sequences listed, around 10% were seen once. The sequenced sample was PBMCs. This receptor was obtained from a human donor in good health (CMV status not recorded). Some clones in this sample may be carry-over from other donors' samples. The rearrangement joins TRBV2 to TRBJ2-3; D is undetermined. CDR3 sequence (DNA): TGTGCCAGCAGTGAAAATAGGGTTGGCACAGATACGCAGTATTTT. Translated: CASSENRVGTDTQYF.